Listed here are 27 T cell receptor beta chains from one sample, sequenced in a study of T cell changes during pregnancy in multiple sclerosis. The assay was immunoSEQ multiplex PCR, and TCRdb's table has in-frame clones only and misses some. The data show over 35,000 clones, roughly 92% seen once. Sequencing was carried out using peripheral blood. The receptors here all came from a female donor with multiple sclerosis, enrolled in a pregnancy study.

This sequence joins TRBV11-3 and TRBJ2-3, with 8 bases identical to TRBD2. CDR3 length: 14 amino acids. Trimming removed 5 bases from V and 3 bases from J; junction bases left unmatched: 4. Looked up from germline, CDR1 is SGHNT and CDR2 is YENEEA. The CDR3 nucleotides are TGTGCCAGCAGCGAAGCGGGAGCAACAGATACGCAGTATTTT. Translating gives CASSEAGATDTQYF.

CDR3 protein: CASSYSQGMNTEAFF. DNA of the CDR3: TGTGCCAGCAGCTACTCACAGGGGATGAACACTGAAGCTTTCTTT. The rearrangement links TRBV7-2 to TRBJ1-1; 7 bases agree with TRBD1. This CDR3 contains 15 residues. From germline, CDR1 is SGHTA and CDR2 FQGNSA. J gave up 0 bases and V 4 bases, and 5 bases lay outside the gene matches.

This clone has only one observation. The gene calls are TRBV19 and TRBJ1-3; 7 nucleotides match TRBD1. Germline V gene sequence: CDR1 LNHDA, CDR2 SQIVND (reference sequence). V lost 8 bases and J lost 2; bases outside the gene matches: 9. The CDR3 has 15 residues. CDR3 nucleotides: TGTGCCAGTTGGTGGACAGGAGGCACTGGAAACACCATATATTTT. This gives the protein CASWWTGGTGNTIYF. The whole variable domain, filled in from reference TRBV19 and TRBJ1-3, reads DGGITQSPKYLFRKEGQNVTLSCEQNLNHDAMYWYRQDPGQGLRLIYYSQIVNDFQKGDIAEGYSVSREKKESFPLTVTSAQKNPTAFYLCASWWTGGTGNTIYFGEGSWLTVV.

This chain uses TRBV27 with TRBJ2-1, with TRBD2 matching over 7 bases. This CDR3 is built from 15 residues. V dropped 4 bases and J dropped 4; count of bases not matched to a gene: 7. CDR1 is MNHEY, CDR2 SMNVEV, per germline (reference sequence). The CDR3 DNA sequence: TGTGCCAGCAGTTCTCGGGCTAGCGGATACAATGAGCAGTTCTTC. It yields the protein CASSSRASGYNEQFF.

In this sample, this clone turned up once. This rearrangement joins TRBV4-1 to TRBJ2-5; 9 positions agree with TRBD2. Germline V gene data show CDR1 as MGHRA and CDR2 as YSYEKL. V lost 7 bases, J lost 4 bases, and 10 bases stayed unmatched. This CDR3 contains 15 residues. CDR3 residues: CASNRLAESRETQYF. The CDR3 coding sequence is TGCGCCAGCAACCGACTAGCGGAGTCCCGAGAGACCCAGTACTTC.

In DNA form, the CDR3 reads TGTGCCAGCATAGGAACCTACGAGCAGTACTTC. It specifies CASIGTYEQYF. The chain employs TRBV28 and TRBJ2-7; no clear D gene. Germline values: CDR1 MDHEN, CDR2 SYDVKM. The CDR3 extends over 11 amino acids. V was clipped by 7 bases and J by 2 bases, with 6 bases between them.

V and J are TRBV9 and TRBJ2-7; TRBD2 is a possible D gene (6 bases). CDR1 SGDLS and CDR2 YYNGEE come from the germline V gene. Trimming removed 0 bases at V and 2 bases at J, with 9 bases between. The CDR3 runs to 14 residues. The CDR3 reads CASSVAGGTYEQYF. The CDR3 DNA reads as TGTGCCAGCAGCGTAGCCGGGGGTACCTACGAGCAGTACTTC.

This clone occurred once. V gene TRBV7-8 combines with J gene TRBJ2-1; TRBD2 matches 7 bases. The V segment lost 3 bases and the J segment 7 bases; nucleotides outside the gene matches: 15. Germline V gene lookup returns CDR1 SGHVS and CDR2 FQNEAQ. This CDR3 spans 17 amino acids. This chain's CDR3 is CASSFPHGLAAWNEQFF. For the CDR3, the DNA is TGTGCCAGCAGCTTTCCCCATGGGCTAGCGGCCTGGAATGAGCAGTTCTTC.

CDR3 loop: CSVSLYQETQYF. Here the CDR3 DNA reads TGCAGCGTTAGTTTGTACCAAGAGACCCAGTACTTC. The gene calls are TRBV29-1 and TRBJ2-5; D unclear. The V and J ends lost 5 bases and 0 bases respectively, with 7 bases between them. The CDR3 has 12 residues. Germline CDR1 reads SQVTM; CDR2 reads ANQGSEA.

The chain recombines TRBV30 with TRBJ2-7; 7 nucleotides match TRBD1. J was trimmed by 12 bases and V by 1 base; bases with no gene match: 12. CDR3 size: 13 residues. In germline, CDR1 is GTSNPN, CDR2 SVGIG (reference sequence). CDR3 in DNA: TGTGCCTGGAGTGGAGGGGGCCACGAGGTACGGTACTTC. Encoded protein: CAWSGGGHEVRYF.

This clone was detected only once. J is TRBJ2-3 and V is TRBV13; 9 bases line up with TRBD2. This CDR3 spans 14 amino acids. After removal of 4 bases from V and 1 base from J, the junction contained 0 bases not matched to a gene. Looked up from germline, CDR1 is PRHDT and CDR2 is FYEKMQ (reference sequence). The CDR3 sequence is CASSSSGGTDTQYF. In nucleotides, the CDR3 is TGTGCCAGCAGCTCTAGCGGGGGCACAGATACGCAGTATTTT.

This chain uses TRBV10-3 with TRBJ2-7; a possible D gene is TRBD1 (5 bases). The CDR3 loop spans 14 amino acids. V was clipped by 7 bases and J by 0 bases, with 13 bases between them. Germline V gene lookup returns CDR1 ENHRY and CDR2 SYGVKD. The CDR3: CAINEDRNSYEQYF. CDR3 coding DNA: TGTGCCATCAATGAAGACAGAAACTCCTACGAGCAGTACTTC.

This clone was observed a few times. The gene calls are TRBV7-2 and TRBJ2-7; 10 bases map to TRBD2. The V gene's germline CDR1 is SGHTA and CDR2 FQGNSA. This CDR3 is built from 13 residues. V was clipped by 2 bases and J by 9 bases; unmatched bases: 4. This CDR3 reads CASSLLAGATQYF. CDR3 sequence (DNA): TGTGCCAGCAGCTTACTAGCGGGGGCCACGCAGTACTTC. The full variable domain, in which reference TRBV7-2 and TRBJ2-7 provide the parts outside the CDR3, is GAGVSQSPSNKVTEKGKDVELRCDPISGHTALYWYRQSLGQGLEFLIYFQGNSAPDKSGLPSDRFSAERTGGSVSTLTIQRTQQEDSAVYLCASSLLAGATQYFGPGTRLTVT.

This clone was seen a single time. The V call is TRBV7-8, the J call TRBJ2-5; the match to TRBD1 covers 7 bases. The CDR3 extends over 15 amino acids. After removal of 5 bases from V and 1 base from J, the junction contained 7 bases not matched to a gene. Germline CDR1 and CDR2: SGHVS and FQNEAQ. CDR3 bases: TGTGCCAGCAGCCCAACAGGGGCCTTCCAAGAGACCCAGTACTTC. Its protein product is CASSPTGAFQETQYF.

The rearrangement joins TRBV19 to TRBJ1-2; 9 bases align to TRBD1. With V trimmed by 7 bases and J by 8 bases, 11 bases remained unmatched. The germline V gene has CDR1 LNHDA and CDR2 SQIVND (reference sequence). The CDR3 length is 14 residues. CDR3 in amino acids: CASTATGGGGGYTF. The CDR3 DNA reads as TGTGCCAGTACCGCAACAGGGGGCGGAGGCGGCTACACCTTC.

This clone was picked up one time. The J gene is TRBJ2-7, the V gene TRBV7-9; perhaps TRBD1 as D (5 bases). There are 12 residues in the CDR3. CDR1 SEHNR and CDR2 FQNEAQ come from the germline V gene (reference sequence). The V gene lost 5 bases and the J gene lost 3 bases, with 8 bases spanning the gap. CDR3 protein: CASSERGYEQYF. DNA of the CDR3: TGTGCCAGCAGCGAAAGGGGCTACGAGCAGTACTTC. The full variable domain, its missing parts supplied by reference TRBV7-9 and TRBJ2-7, is DTGVSQNPRHKITKRGQNVTFRCDPISEHNRLYWYRQTLGQGPEFLTYFQNEAQLEKSRLLSDRFSAERPKGSFSTLEIQRTEQGDSAMYLCASSERGYEQYFGPGTRLTVT.

This sequence joins TRBV18 and TRBJ2-3, with D unclear. CDR3 length: 12 residues. V lost 3 bases to trimming and J lost 2 bases, with 3 bases between them. Germline values: CDR1 KGHSH, CDR2 LQKENI. CDR3 sequence reads: CASSPYTDTQYF. Written as DNA, the CDR3 is TGTGCCAGCTCACCCTACACAGATACGCAGTATTTT.

The chain has TRBV5-1 and TRBJ2-5; TRBD2 matches at 13 bases. After removal of 0 bases from V and 2 bases from J, the junction contained 4 bases not matched to a gene. The CDR3 is made up of 17 amino acids. Germline CDR1 is SGHRS and CDR2 is YFSETQ. The CDR3 bases are TGCGCCAGCAGCTTGGGACTAGCGGGAGGAGGTCAAGAGACCCAGTACTTC. Translation gives CASSLGLAGGGQETQYF.

The rearrangement uses TRBV4-1 and TRBJ2-5, with D possibly TRBD2 on 6 matching bases. The CDR3 is 16 residues long. V was clipped by 2 bases and J by 7 bases, with 20 bases between them. Germline values: CDR1 MGHRA, CDR2 YSYEKL. The CDR3 DNA sequence: TGCGCCAGCAGCCAATCCGTCCCGGGACTGGGCGGGACCCAGTACTTC. Protein product: CASSQSVPGLGGTQYF.

V is TRBV4-1 and J is TRBJ1-2, with a weak D call TRBD1 (5 bases). Trimming took off 4 bases at V and 3 bases at J, with 9 bases between the two ends. Per the germline V gene, CDR1 is MGHRA and CDR2 is YSYEKL. This CDR3 contains 13 residues. In nucleotides, the CDR3 is TGCGCCAGCAGCCCCCAGGGATACTATGGCTACACCTTC. Amino acid sequence: CASSPQGYYGYTF.

V is TRBV5-1 and J is TRBJ2-5; 12 bases match TRBD2. This CDR3 is 16 amino acids long. From germline, CDR1 is SGHRS and CDR2 YFSETQ. V lost 3 bases to trimming and J lost 7 bases; unmatched junction nucleotides: 10. CDR3 sequence (DNA): TGCGCCAGCAGCTACTGGACTAGCGGGGAGGAGGGGACCCAGTACTTC. Its protein product is CASSYWTSGEEGTQYF.

V and J are TRBV5-1 and TRBJ2-3; the D is unclear. Germline values: CDR1 SGHRS, CDR2 YFSETQ. This CDR3 is 15 amino acids long. Trimming cost V 0 bases and J 0 bases, with 8 bases left between them. CDR3 DNA: TGCGCCAGCAGCTTGGCGGCCGCTAGCACAGATACGCAGTATTTT. Translated, it gives CASSLAAASTDTQYF.

The chain joins TRBV7-2 to TRBJ2-1, with D tentatively TRBD1 (6 bases). The CDR3 is made up of 15 amino acids. The V end lost 5 bases, the J end lost 2 bases, and 13 bases lay between the germline ends. Germline CDR1 is SGHTA and CDR2 is FQGNSA. CDR3 sequence: CASSTTGWTYNEQFF. The CDR3 region has the DNA TGTGCCAGCAGCACCACAGGGTGGACCTACAATGAGCAGTTCTTC.

This clone came up once. CDR3 DNA: TGTGCCAGTGGGACAGGGGGCTACGAGCAGTACTTC. This encodes CASGTGGYEQYF. The chain combines TRBV14 with TRBJ2-7, with TRBD1 matching over 11 bases. The CDR3 contains 12 residues. Germline lookup yields CDR1 SGHDN and CDR2 FVKESK. V was pared by 9 bases and J by 3 bases, with 1 base of the junction left unmatched.

This chain uses TRBV29-1 with TRBJ2-7; D is unclear. Per the germline V gene, CDR1 is SQVTM and CDR2 is ANQGSEA. The CDR3 has 12 residues. V was pared by 3 bases and J by 6 bases, with 12 bases between. The CDR3 protein is CSVETAGPEQYF. For the CDR3, the DNA is TGCAGCGTTGAGACTGCCGGGCCCGAGCAGTACTTC.

V is TRBV18 and J is TRBJ2-7; 7 bases map to TRBD1. This CDR3 region has 16 residues. The germline V gene has CDR1 KGHSH and CDR2 LQKENI. V trimming: 4 bases; J trimming: 0 bases; junction bases outside the gene matches: 9. The CDR3 sequence: CASSQTGDSSSYEQYF. The CDR3 region has the DNA TGTGCCAGCTCACAAACCGGGGACAGCAGCTCCTACGAGCAGTACTTC.

This sequence joins TRBV4-1 and TRBJ1-1; D not certain. Per the germline V gene, CDR1 is MGHRA and CDR2 is YSYEKL. The V end lost 1 base, the J end lost 4 bases, and 7 bases lay between the germline ends. This CDR3 has 13 residues. Here the CDR3 DNA reads TGCGCCAGCAGCCAAGTTCGGGGCACTGAAGCTTTCTTT. As protein: CASSQVRGTEAFF.